These T cell receptor beta chains were read from a single sample in a study of cytomegalovirus exposure and HLA in healthy donors. Clones were read by immunoSEQ multiplex PCR, and TCRdb kept only the in-frame ones, dropping some. The profile shows about 68,000 clones, over 75% of them singletons. The sequencing sample was made of PBMCs. The receptors come from a human donor in good health. Both conserved end residues are part of each CDR3. Each record gives: J gene, CDR3 length, V gene, D gene, clone size, CDR3 protein, CDR3 DNA. D genes are given only for firm matches. Rows may omit the clone size; those that give it use once, few, many or a size class.

j_gene: TRBJ1-1; len: 14; v_gene: TRBV5-4; d_gene: NA; abundance: NA; CDR3aa: CASSRDNQGTEAFF; CDR3nt: TGTGCCAGCAGCCGGGACAACCAAGGCACTGAAGCTTTCTTT
j_gene: TRBJ1-4; len: 13; v_gene: TRBV6-5; d_gene: TRBD1; abundance: NA; CDR3aa: CASRSPDRGELFF; CDR3nt: TGTGCCAGCAGATCTCCGGACAGGGGAGAACTGTTTTTT
j_gene: TRBJ2-5; len: 14; v_gene: TRBV7-2; d_gene: TRBD2; abundance: once; CDR3aa: CASSLGLAGETQYF; CDR3nt: TGTGCCAGCAGCCTGGGACTAGCGGGAGAGACCCAGTACTTC
j_gene: TRBJ2-1; len: 13; v_gene: TRBV11-3; d_gene: NA; abundance: NA; CDR3aa: CASSLEGQNEQFF; CDR3nt: TGTGCCAGCAGCTTAGAAGGACAGAATGAGCAGTTCTTC
j_gene: TRBJ2-1; len: 17; v_gene: TRBV15; d_gene: TRBD2; abundance: NA; CDR3aa: CATSRDQLAPGYSEQFF; CDR3nt: TGTGCCACCAGCAGAGATCAACTAGCGCCGGGGTACAGTGAGCAGTTCTTC
j_gene: TRBJ1-1; len: 12; v_gene: TRBV29-1; d_gene: TRBD1; abundance: NA; CDR3aa: CSVGTGGTEAFF; CDR3nt: TGCAGCGTCGGGACAGGGGGCACTGAAGCTTTCTTT
j_gene: TRBJ1-2; len: 13; v_gene: TRBV6-1; d_gene: TRBD1; abundance: NA; CDR3aa: CASSEGQGGGYTF; CDR3nt: TGTGCCAGCAGTGAAGGACAGGGTGGGGGCTACACCTTC
j_gene: TRBJ2-7; len: 13; v_gene: TRBV28; d_gene: NA; abundance: NA; CDR3aa: CASRAGATYEQYF; CDR3nt: TGTGCCAGCCGGGCAGGGGCCACCTACGAGCAGTACTTC
j_gene: TRBJ2-2; len: 11; v_gene: TRBV20-1; d_gene: NA; abundance: NA; CDR3aa: CSASYTGELFF; CDR3nt: TGCAGTGCTAGCTACACCGGGGAGCTGTTTTTT
j_gene: TRBJ2-1; len: 12; v_gene: TRBV29-1; d_gene: NA; abundance: NA; CDR3aa: CSVEPRAGEQFF; CDR3nt: TGCAGCGTTGAACCAAGGGCGGGGGAGCAGTTCTTC
j_gene: TRBJ1-6; len: 14; v_gene: TRBV4-1; d_gene: TRBD1; abundance: NA; CDR3aa: CASSQRQGNSPLHF; CDR3nt: TGCGCCAGCAGCCAACGACAGGGGAATTCACCCCTCCACTTT
j_gene: TRBJ2-1; len: 15; v_gene: TRBV7-8; d_gene: TRBD1; abundance: NA; CDR3aa: CASSFETGSYNEQFF; CDR3nt: TGTGCCAGCAGCTTTGAGACAGGGAGCTACAATGAGCAGTTCTTC
j_gene: TRBJ1-1; len: 12; v_gene: TRBV27; d_gene: NA; abundance: NA; CDR3aa: CASHTLQGEAFF; CDR3nt: TGTGCCAGCCACACCCTACAGGGAGAAGCTTTCTTT
j_gene: TRBJ1-4; len: 15; v_gene: TRBV10-3; d_gene: NA; abundance: NA; CDR3aa: CAISERTEPNEKLFF; CDR3nt: TGTGCCATCAGTGAGAGGACAGAACCTAATGAAAAACTGTTTTTT
j_gene: TRBJ2-5; len: 17; v_gene: TRBV28; d_gene: TRBD1; abundance: NA; CDR3aa: CASSRDRSRGYQETQYF; CDR3nt: TGTGCCAGCAGTAGGGACAGGTCCAGGGGGTACCAAGAGACCCAGTACTTC
j_gene: TRBJ2-5; len: 16; v_gene: TRBV10-3; d_gene: TRBD1; abundance: NA; CDR3aa: CAISGTGTGFGETQYF; CDR3nt: TGTGCCATCAGTGGAACCGGGACAGGGTTTGGAGAGACCCAGTACTTC
j_gene: TRBJ1-1; len: 12; v_gene: TRBV6-1; d_gene: NA; abundance: few; CDR3aa: CASSKIGPEAFF; CDR3nt: TGTGCCAGCAGTAAAATTGGCCCTGAAGCTTTCTTT
j_gene: TRBJ1-1; len: 15; v_gene: TRBV11-3; d_gene: TRBD1; abundance: NA; CDR3aa: CASSTRTGGGGEAFF; CDR3nt: TGTGCCAGCAGCACTCGAACAGGGGGAGGAGGTGAAGCTTTCTTT
j_gene: TRBJ2-3; len: 15; v_gene: TRBV7-3; d_gene: NA; abundance: few; CDR3aa: CASSQGLGGSDTQYF; CDR3nt: TGTGCCAGCAGCCAGGGACTAGGGGGCTCAGATACGCAGTATTTT
j_gene: TRBJ1-4; len: 14; v_gene: TRBV19; d_gene: NA; abundance: NA; CDR3aa: CASSIRQDNEKLFF; CDR3nt: TGTGCCAGTAGTATCAGACAGGATAATGAAAAACTGTTTTTT
j_gene: TRBJ2-7; len: 14; v_gene: TRBV9; d_gene: NA; abundance: NA; CDR3aa: CASSVAPGDYEQYF; CDR3nt: TGTGCCAGCAGCGTAGCTCCAGGGGACTACGAGCAGTACTTC
j_gene: TRBJ2-3; len: 16; v_gene: TRBV5-1; d_gene: TRBD2; abundance: NA; CDR3aa: CASRSGGSILTDTQYF; CDR3nt: TGCGCCAGCAGATCCGGGGGGTCGATACTCACAGATACGCAGTATTTT